These T cell receptor beta chains were read from a single sample in a study of esophageal squamous cell carcinoma under preoperative chemotherapy. TCRdb reprocessed the PCR reads with MiXCR, giving one entry per CDR3 protein. The sample consists of about 30,000 distinct CDR3 sequences, around 50% of them appearing once. Collection of the sample occurred from a patient given preoperative chemotherapy. The receptors originated from a human donor with esophageal squamous cell carcinoma. The donor label of this sample is uncertain. Both conserved end residues are part of each CDR3. D genes are given only for firm matches. Clone sizes are given selectively: once, few, many, or a class where the clone is expanded.

V gene	D gene	J gene	clone size	CDR3 DNA	CDR3 protein
TRBV7-9	.	TRBJ2-3	.	TGTGGCGGGAGCTGGGGGCAGGGCCAAGATACGCAGTATTTT	CGGSWGQGQDTQYF
TRBV11-2	TRBD2	TRBJ2-5	.	TGTGCCAGCAGCTTAGGCGGGAGACGGCAGACCCTGTATTTC	CASSLGGRRQTLYF
TRBV3-1	TRBD2	TRBJ2-7	.	TGTGCCAGCAGCCATGCGGGAGGGACCTACGAGCAGTACTTC	CASSHAGGTYEQYF
TRBV10-3	TRBD1	TRBJ2-6	few	TGTGCCGTGCGGGACAGGTTCTTCTCTGGGGCCAACGTCCTGACTTTC	CAVRDRFFSGANVLTF
TRBV7-2	.	TRBJ1-2	many	TGTGCCAGCAGCTTAGCCACTACCGGTAGCTCCGGCTACACCTTC	CASSLATTGSSGYTF
TRBV28	.	TRBJ2-5	many	TGTGCCAGCAGTTTTGGAAGCGGGGAGACCCAGTACTTC	CASSFGSGETQYF
TRBV6-1	TRBD1	TRBJ2-1	.	TGTGCCAGTCATCGGGACAGCAACAATGAGCAGTTCTTC	CASHRDSNNEQFF
TRBV19	.	TRBJ2-4	.	TGTGCCAGGAGTGCGACCGGGGCCAAAAACATCCAGTACTTC	CARSATGAKNIQYF
TRBV12-3/TRBV12-4	.	TRBJ2-4	.	TGTGCGGGGAGTGTACGGACCGTTAGGCACATTCAGTACTTC	CAGSVRTVRHIQYF
TRBV7-2	.	TRBJ2-7	.	TGTGCCAGCAGCTACCGACGCTTGGACGAGCAGTACTTC	CASSYRRLDEQYF
TRBV6-1	TRBD1	TRBJ1-1	many	TGTGCCAGCAGTCAAGACAGGGCCCTAAACACTGAAGCTTTCTTT	CASSQDRALNTEAFF
TRBV12-3/TRBV12-4	.	TRBJ2-2	.	TGTGCCAGCAGTGCCCGAGACACAGATGAGCTGTTTTTT	CASSARDTDELFF
TRBV7-3	TRBD2	TRBJ2-4	.	TGTGCCAGCAGCTTCATACCGGCGGGAGGGAACCAAGACACCCAGTACTTC	CASSFIPAGGNQDTQYF
TRBV12-3/TRBV12-4	TRBD2	TRBJ2-7	.	TGTGCCAGCAGGCGGACTAGCGGGAGCTCCTACAATGAGCAGTACTTC	CASRRTSGSSYNEQYF
TRBV28	.	TRBJ1-2	many	TGTGCCAGCAGTTGGGGGGGAAGTGGGGCCGGAACCTTC	CASSWGGSGAGTF
TRBV7-9	TRBD2	TRBJ2-1	many	TGTGCCAGCAGCTTTGGGCTAGCGGGAGGGAGCTCCTACAATGAGCAGTTCTTC	CASSFGLAGGSSYNEQFF
TRBV19	.	TRBJ1-2	few	TGTGCCAGTAGTTCCGGTTCAGGGTTTGGCTACACCTTC	CASSSGSGFGYTF
TRBV7-3	TRBD1	TRBJ2-3	.	TGTGCCAGCGGGGGCACAGGGGGCCGAGTCAAGGATACCCAGTATTTT	CASGGTGGRVKDTQYF
TRBV20-1	TRBD1	TRBJ2-7	.	TGCAGTGCTAGCCTCCGGGACAGGAGACTCTACGAGCAGTACTTC	CSASLRDRRLYEQYF
TRBV7-8	.	TRBJ2-1	few	TGTGCCAGCAGCTTGGTGGCGGGTAGCGTGGGTGAGCAGTTCTTC	CASSLVAGSVGEQFF
TRBV20-1	TRBD2	TRBJ2-1	few	TGCAGTGCTAGAGAAGCGGGAGGCAGCCTCTCCTACAATGAGCAGTTCTTC	CSAREAGGSLSYNEQFF
TRBV7-2	TRBD1	TRBJ2-5	.	TGTGCCAGCAGCCCACAGGGGGGCAGTGACCCAGATACCCAGTACTTT	CASSPQGGSDPDTQYF
TRBV20-1	.	TRBJ2-5	once	TGCAGTGATATGGGAAGGCAAGAGACCCAGTACTTC	CSDMGRQETQYF
TRBV6-1	TRBD2	TRBJ2-5	many	TGTGCCAGCAGTGAACCTTCCGGGACAGGAGGGACTAGCGGGAGGGTGGGCGAGACCCAGTACTTC	CASSEPSGTGGTSGRVGETQYF
TRBV7-3	TRBD2	TRBJ2-1	many	TGTGCCAGCAGCCGCACTAGCGGAGGTTACAATGAGCAGTTCTTC	CASSRTSGGYNEQFF
TRBV6-5	.	TRBJ2-1	.	TGTGCCAGCAGTTGGGAGGATGAGCAGTTCTTC	CASSWEDEQFF
TRBV19	.	TRBJ2-7	.	TGTGCCAGTAGTATTTCGTACACCTACGAGCAGTACTTC	CASSISYTYEQYF
TRBV7-3	TRBD1	TRBJ2-7	many	TGTGCCAGCAGCGCTACAGGGGGTGGGCTGTACGAGCAGTACTTC	CASSATGGGLYEQYF
TRBV20-1	TRBD2	TRBJ2-5	.	TGCAGTGCTACGGGACTAACCCAAGAGACCCAGTACTTC	CSATGLTQETQYF
TRBV19	.	TRBJ2-5	few	TGTGCCAGTTCCCGGGACGGAAGTCAGGAGACCCAGTACTTC	CASSRDGSQETQYF
TRBV28	.	TRBJ2-5	.	TGTGCCAGCAGCCCTCCCTCGACAGCTCACCAGTATTTC	CASSPPSTAHQYF
TRBV7-2	.	TRBJ2-5	.	TGTGCCAGCAGGGCGCAGGGGGGGCGTGGGCCAGAGACCCAGTACTTC	CASRAQGGRGPETQYF
TRBV7-2	TRBD2	TRBJ2-7	few	TGTGCCAGCAGCCCTCAGCTGGCGGGGGGTGCCTACGAGCAGTACTTC	CASSPQLAGGAYEQYF
TRBV20-1	.	TRBJ2-3	.	TGCAGTGCTGCCTCCGGGACGTTC	CSAASGTF
TRBV28	.	TRBJ2-1	few	TGTGCCAGCAGATCTAGAAACTACAATGAGCAGTTCTTC	CASRSRNYNEQFF
TRBV7-9	TRBD2	TRBJ2-3	.	TGTGCCAGCAGGGGACCGAGCGGGAGGGCCATAGAGACGCAGTATTTT	CASRGPSGRAIETQYF
TRBV7-2	.	TRBJ2-5	.	TGTGCCAGCAGCTGGGGGGGACGGGACACCCAGTCCTTC	CASSWGGRDTQSF
TRBV18	TRBD2	TRBJ2-1	.	TGTGCCAGCTCACCCCGAGGGGCTAGCGGGACCAATGAGCAGTTCTTC	CASSPRGASGTNEQFF
TRBV7-2	.	TRBJ2-1	.	TGTGCCAGCAGCTTATTTGCGGGGCTCTCTTCCTACAATGAGCAGTTCTTC	CASSLFAGLSSYNEQFF
TRBV7-9	.	TRBJ2-3	many	TGTGCCAGCAGCTTATCCGTACAGGGTACAGATACGCAGTATTTT	CASSLSVQGTDTQYF
TRBV7-9	.	TRBJ2-5	.	TGTGCCAGCAGCTTAGAGTTTGGGGGGCAAGAGACCCTGACCTTC	CASSLEFGGQETLTF
TRBV6-5	.	TRBJ1-2	.	TGTGCCAGCAGTTACGGGGCGGGCGTAGCAGCTAACTATGGCTACACCTTC	CASSYGAGVAANYGYTF
TRBV5-1	TRBD1	TRBJ2-5	.	TGCGCCAGCAGCTTGGTGCCAGGGGGAAGCGAGACCCAGTACTTC	CASSLVPGGSETQYF
TRBV7-2	.	TRBJ2-4	.	TGCGGCAGCTCGGGGCGGGGTGCCAAAAACACGCAGTACTTC	CGSSGRGAKNTQYF
TRBV7-2	TRBD2	TRBJ2-3	.	TGTGCCAGCACCACTAGCGGAACGAGCACAGATACGCAGTATTTT	CASTTSGTSTDTQYF
TRBV7-3	.	TRBJ2-4	.	TGTGCCAGCAGCTTCATACCGGCGGGACGGAACAAAAACATCCAGTACTTC	CASSFIPAGRNKNIQYF
TRBV11-1	.	TRBJ2-3	.	TGTGGCAGCAGGGTAGTTGGAAGTCCAGACACGCAGTACTTT	CGSRVVGSPDTQYF
TRBV12-3/TRBV12-4	TRBD2	TRBJ2-3	few	TGTGCCAGCAGTCGGGGGTTGGTAGCGGGAGGTACAGGTACGCAGTATTTT	CASSRGLVAGGTGTQYF
TRBV7-2	.	TRBJ2-3	.	TGTGCCAGCAGTAGGGACTCCACAGATATTCAGTATTTC	CASSRDSTDIQYF
TRBV6-1	TRBD1	TRBJ2-4	once	TGTGCCAGCAACTCGGGACAGGGAGCCAAAAATATTCAGTACTTC	CASNSGQGAKNIQYF
TRBV7-6	.	TRBJ2-7	.	TGTGCCAGCAGCTTAGCGGGAGCATACGAGCAGTACTTC	CASSLAGAYEQYF
TRBV5-1	TRBD2	TRBJ2-5	few	TGCGCCAGCAGCCCAGCGGGAGACCAAGAGACCCAGTACTTC	CASSPAGDQETQYF
TRBV6-5	TRBD1	TRBJ2-7	.	TGTGCCAGCAGTTACTCCCAGGGGGCAAGCCCAGAGACGCAGTACTTC	CASSYSQGASPETQYF
TRBV7-6	.	TRBJ2-3	.	TGTGCCAGCGGCTCCGGGGGCAGTGGCACAGATACCCAGTATTTC	CASGSGGSGTDTQYF
TRBV7-2	TRBD2	TRBJ2-5	.	TGTGCCAGCAGCTTGACTTCGCGGGGGGGCAAAGAGACCCAGTACTTC	CASSLTSRGGKETQYF
TRBV15	.	TRBJ2-1	few	TGTGCCACCAGCCCCTCGTTCGACATGGTCGGCTACGAGCAGTTCTTC	CATSPSFDMVGYEQFF
TRBV6-1	.	TRBJ2-2	.	TGTGCCAGCAGCCACGAGCAGGCGAACACCGGTACGCTGTATTTT	CASSHEQANTGTLYF